This T cell receptor (beta chain) was obtained from a study of shared clonotypes between healthy human individuals. Whole-study context: Aged 18 to 49, the donors were a couple of women and three men. Study-wide results and limits: Rarefaction analysis demonstrated incomplete sorted-subset sequencing notwithstanding large depth.

This clone was counted once. Its antigen remains unidentified. The CDR3 covers 16 residues. Trimming cost V 0 bases and J 0 bases, with 11 bases left between them. Germline assignment: CDR1 SGHAT and CDR2 FQDESV (reference sequence). Authors' analysis steps: Without quality scores, immunoSEQ junctional reads could not be filtered like full-length reads. Clones were read by immunoSEQ multiplex PCR, and TCRdb kept only the in-frame ones, dropping some. For V, J and clone size, that table is used; D and trimming come from the DNA. Among 2.3 million or so clones listed, 80% to 95% were seen once. Material: naive CD4+ T cells from PBMCs. Subset specified: CD45RA+ positively selected. The sequence was collected from a man younger than 35 in good health. Some clones in this sample may be carry-over from other donors' samples. This sequence joins TRBV11-1 and TRBJ2-5, with a possible D match to TRBD1 (6 bases). CDR3: CASSLAGTPYQETQYF. The CDR3 DNA sequence: TGTGCCAGCAGCTTAGCGGGGACACCGTACCAAGAGACCCAGTACTTC.